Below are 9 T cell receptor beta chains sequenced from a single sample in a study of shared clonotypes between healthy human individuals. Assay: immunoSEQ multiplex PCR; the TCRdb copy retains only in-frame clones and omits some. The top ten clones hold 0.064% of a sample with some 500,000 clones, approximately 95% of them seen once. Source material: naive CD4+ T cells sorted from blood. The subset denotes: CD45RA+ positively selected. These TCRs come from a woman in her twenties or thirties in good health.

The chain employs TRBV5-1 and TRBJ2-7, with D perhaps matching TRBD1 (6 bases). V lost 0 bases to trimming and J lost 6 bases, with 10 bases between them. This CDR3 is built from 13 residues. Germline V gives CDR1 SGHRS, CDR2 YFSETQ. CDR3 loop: CASSLGQEGEQYF. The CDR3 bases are TGCGCCAGCAGCTTGGGACAGGAAGGCGAGCAGTACTTC.

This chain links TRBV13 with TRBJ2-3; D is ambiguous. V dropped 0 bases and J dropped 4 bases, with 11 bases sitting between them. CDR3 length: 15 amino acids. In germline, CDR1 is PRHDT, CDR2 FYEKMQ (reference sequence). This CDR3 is CASSLGGRSADTQYF. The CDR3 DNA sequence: TGTGCCAGCAGCTTAGGCGGCAGGTCGGCAGATACGCAGTATTTT. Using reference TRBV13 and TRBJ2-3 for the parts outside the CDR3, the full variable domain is AAGVIQSPRHLIKEKRETATLKCYPIPRHDTVYWYQQGPGQDPQFLISFYEKMQSDKGSIPDRFSAQQFSDYHSELNMSSLELGDSALYFCASSLGGRSADTQYFGPGTRLTVL.

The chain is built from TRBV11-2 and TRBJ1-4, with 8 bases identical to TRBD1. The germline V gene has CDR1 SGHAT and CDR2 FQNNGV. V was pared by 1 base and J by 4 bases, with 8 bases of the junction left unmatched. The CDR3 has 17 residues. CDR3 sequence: CASSLGEDRVGNEKLFF. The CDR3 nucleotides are TGTGCCAGCAGCTTAGGGGAGGACAGGGTTGGTAATGAAAAACTGTTTTTT.

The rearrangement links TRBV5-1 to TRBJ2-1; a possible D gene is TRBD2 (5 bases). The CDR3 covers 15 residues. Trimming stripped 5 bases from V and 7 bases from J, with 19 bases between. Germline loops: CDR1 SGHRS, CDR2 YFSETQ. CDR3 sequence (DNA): TGCGCCAGCAGTGAGGGCGGCCGGAGCGAAAATGAGCAGTTCTTC. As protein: CASSEGGRSENEQFF.

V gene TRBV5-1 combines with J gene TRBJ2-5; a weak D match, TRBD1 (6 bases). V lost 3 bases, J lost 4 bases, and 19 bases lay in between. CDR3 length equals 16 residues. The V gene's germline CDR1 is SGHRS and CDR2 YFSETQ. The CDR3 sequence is CASSSGVVQGRETQYF. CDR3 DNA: TGCGCCAGCAGCTCGGGCGTCGTACAGGGTCGAGAGACCCAGTACTTC.

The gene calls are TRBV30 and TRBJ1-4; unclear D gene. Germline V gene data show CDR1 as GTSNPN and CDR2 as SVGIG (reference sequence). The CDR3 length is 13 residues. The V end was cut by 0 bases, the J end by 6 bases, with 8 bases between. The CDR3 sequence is CAWSVQLDEKLFF. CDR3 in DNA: TGTGCCTGGAGTGTACAGTTAGATGAAAAACTGTTTTTT.

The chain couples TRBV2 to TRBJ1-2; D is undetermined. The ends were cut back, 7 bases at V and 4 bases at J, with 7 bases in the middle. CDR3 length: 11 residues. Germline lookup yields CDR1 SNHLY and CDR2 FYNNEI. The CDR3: CASKEFYGYTF. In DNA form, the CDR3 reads TGTGCCAGCAAAGAGTTCTATGGCTACACCTTC.

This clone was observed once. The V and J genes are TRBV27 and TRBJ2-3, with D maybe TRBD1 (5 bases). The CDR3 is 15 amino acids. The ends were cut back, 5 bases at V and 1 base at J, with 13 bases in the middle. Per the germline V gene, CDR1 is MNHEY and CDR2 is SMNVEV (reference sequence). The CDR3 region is CASSTPIGGTDTQYF. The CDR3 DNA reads TGTGCCAGCAGTACCCCAATAGGGGGCACAGATACGCAGTATTTT.

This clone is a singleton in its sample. The CDR3 nucleotides read TGTGCCAGCAGTTCCCCCGTGATCTCGGAGACCCAGTACTTC. This codes for CASSSPVISETQYF. This rearrangement joins TRBV28 to TRBJ2-5, with no clear D. The germline V gene encodes CDR1 MDHEN and CDR2 SYDVKM. Trimming took 4 bases from V and 5 from J, leaving 14 bases between them. The CDR3 runs to 14 residues. Variable domain in full (rest from reference TRBV28 and TRBJ2-5): DVKVTQSSRYLVKRTGEKVFLECVQDMDHENMFWYRQDPGLGLRLIYFSYDVKMKEKGDIPEGYSVSREKKERFSLILESASTNQTSMYLCASSSPVISETQYFGPGTRLLVL.